The 6 T cell receptor beta chains presented below share a single source sample, sequenced in a study of blood T cell repertoires in COVID-19. Produced via immunoSEQ multiplex PCR; TCRdb's table is partial and in-frame only. This table has under 300,000 clones, 90% to 95% appearing once. Material: PBMCs or T cells enriched from blood (not recorded which). The receptors derive from a woman younger than 35 who had recovered from COVID-19.

The chain couples TRBV6-1 to TRBJ2-7; 10 bases line up with TRBD1. Germline V gene lookup returns CDR1 MNHNS and CDR2 SASEGT. V was clipped by 2 bases and J by 2 bases; unmatched bases: 6. The CDR3 totals 16 residues. This chain's CDR3 is CASSEYAGTGAYEQYF. The CDR3 DNA follows: TGTGCCAGCAGTGAATATGCCGGGACAGGGGCCTACGAGCAGTACTTC.

This sequence joins TRBV28 and TRBJ1-1, with a weak D call TRBD1 (6 bases). Germline CDR1 and CDR2: MDHEN and SYDVKM. The CDR3 extends over 16 amino acids. V lost 0 bases and J lost 0, with 11 bases in between. The CDR3 DNA sequence: TGTGCCAGCAGTTTATGGAGGGGGGGGATGAACACTGAAGCTTTCTTT. Protein sequence: CASSLWRGGMNTEAFF.

This clone was detected only a few times. V gene TRBV27 combines with J gene TRBJ1-4; TRBD1 matches at 9 bases. The CDR3 sequence is 15 residues long. Germline V gene data show CDR1 as MNHEY and CDR2 as SMNVEV (reference sequence). V was clipped by 10 bases and J by 8 bases; unmatched bases: 14. Here the CDR3 reads CATRDRVGPGEKLFF. The CDR3 bases are TGTGCCACCAGGGACAGGGTTGGCCCGGGGGAAAAACTGTTTTTT.

The rearrangement joins TRBV10-3 to TRBJ2-3, with 10 bases lining up with TRBD2. J was trimmed by 1 base and V by 0 bases; bases with no gene match: 1. The CDR3 consists of 16 residues. The V gene's germline CDR1 is ENHRY and CDR2 SYGVKD. The CDR3, as DNA: TGTGCCATCAGTGAGTCCAGCGGGGGGGGCACAGATACGCAGTATTTT. This encodes CAISESSGGGTDTQYF.

This chain connects TRBV20-1 to TRBJ2-7, with D possibly matching TRBD1 (5 bases). The CDR3 extends over 11 amino acids. Germline loops: CDR1 DFQATT, CDR2 SNEGSKA (reference sequence). V was pared by 0 bases and J by 6 bases, with 6 bases between. CDR3 sequence: CSAREGREQYF. The DNA of the CDR3 is TGCAGTGCTAGAGAGGGGCGCGAGCAGTACTTC.

The chain joins TRBV5-1 to TRBJ1-5; D unclear. From germline, CDR1 is SGHRS and CDR2 YFSETQ. This CDR3 contains 15 residues. V dropped 0 bases and J dropped 7 bases, with 14 bases sitting between them. As DNA, the CDR3 is TGCGCCAGCAGCTTGGACGCGGCAGAGAGCCAGCCCCAGCATTTT. Translated: CASSLDAAESQPQHF.